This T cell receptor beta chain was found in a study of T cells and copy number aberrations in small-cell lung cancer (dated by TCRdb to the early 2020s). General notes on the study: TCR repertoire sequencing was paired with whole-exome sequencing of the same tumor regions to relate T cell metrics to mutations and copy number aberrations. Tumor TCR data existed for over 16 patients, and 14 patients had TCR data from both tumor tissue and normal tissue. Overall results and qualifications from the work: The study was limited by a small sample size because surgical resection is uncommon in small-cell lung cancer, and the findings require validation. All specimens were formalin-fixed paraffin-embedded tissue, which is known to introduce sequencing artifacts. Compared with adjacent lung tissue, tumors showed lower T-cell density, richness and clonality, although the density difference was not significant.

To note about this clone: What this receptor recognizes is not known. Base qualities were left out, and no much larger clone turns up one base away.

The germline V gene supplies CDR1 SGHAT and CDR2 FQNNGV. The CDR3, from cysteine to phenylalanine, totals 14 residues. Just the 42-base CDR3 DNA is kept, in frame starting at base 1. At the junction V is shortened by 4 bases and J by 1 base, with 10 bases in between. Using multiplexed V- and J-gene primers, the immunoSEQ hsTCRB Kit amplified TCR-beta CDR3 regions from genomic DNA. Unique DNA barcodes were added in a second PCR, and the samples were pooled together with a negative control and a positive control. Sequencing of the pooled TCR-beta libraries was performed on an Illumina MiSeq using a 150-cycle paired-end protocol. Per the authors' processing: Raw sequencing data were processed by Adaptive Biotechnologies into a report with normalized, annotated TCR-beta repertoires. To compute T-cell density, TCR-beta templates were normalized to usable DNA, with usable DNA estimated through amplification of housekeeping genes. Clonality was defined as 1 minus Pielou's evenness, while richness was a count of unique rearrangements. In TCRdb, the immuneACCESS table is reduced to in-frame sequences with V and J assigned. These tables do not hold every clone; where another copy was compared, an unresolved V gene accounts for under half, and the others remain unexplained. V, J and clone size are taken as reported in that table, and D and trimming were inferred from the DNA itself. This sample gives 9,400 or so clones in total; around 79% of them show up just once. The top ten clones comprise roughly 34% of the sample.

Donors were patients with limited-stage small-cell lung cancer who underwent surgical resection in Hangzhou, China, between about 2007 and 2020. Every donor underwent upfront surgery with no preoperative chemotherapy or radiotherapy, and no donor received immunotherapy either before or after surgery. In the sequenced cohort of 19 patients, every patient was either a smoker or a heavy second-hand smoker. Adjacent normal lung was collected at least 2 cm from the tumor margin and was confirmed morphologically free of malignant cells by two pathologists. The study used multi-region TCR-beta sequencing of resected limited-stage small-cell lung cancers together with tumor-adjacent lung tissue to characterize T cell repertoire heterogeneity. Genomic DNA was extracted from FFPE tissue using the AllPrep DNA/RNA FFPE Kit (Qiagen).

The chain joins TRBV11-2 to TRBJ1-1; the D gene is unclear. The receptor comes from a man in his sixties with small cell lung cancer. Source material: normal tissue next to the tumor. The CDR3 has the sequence CASSSGRTNTEAFF. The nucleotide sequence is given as TGTGCCAGCAGCTCCGGCAGGACGAACACTGAAGCTTTCTTT.